The 19 T cell receptor beta chains below all came from one sample that was sequenced in a study of blood T cells in healthy people across ages. A sample-barcoded 5' primer and a J-beta primer mix were used in a second PCR of roughly 6 to 11 cycles. MiXCR was run by TCRdb on the 5' RACE reads, yielding one entry per CDR3 protein. The table has hundreds of thousands of distinct CDR3 sequences, roughly 60% seen once. Input material: blood. These receptors were taken from a man aged 30 to 45 in good health.

A few counts support this clonotype. This rearrangement joins TRBV18 to TRBJ2-1; 8 bases map to TRBD1. The CDR3 has 12 residues. CDR1 and CDR2 from the germline V gene are KGHSH and LQKENI. J lost 9 bases, V lost 6 bases, and 4 bases had no gene match. DNA of the CDR3: TGTGCCAGCTCCCAAGACAGGGGTGAGCAGTTCTTC. It specifies CASSQDRGEQFF.

The J gene is TRBJ2-4, the V gene TRBV10-3; D ambiguous. The DNA end favors TRBJ2-7, so the J call may be wrong. Germline assignment: CDR1 ENHRY and CDR2 SYGVKD. The CDR3 loop spans 16 amino acids. CDR3 loop: CAISESNPMGTYEQYF. The DNA of the CDR3 is TGTGCCATCAGTGAGTCGAACCCTATGGGGACCTACGAGCAGTACTTC.

The rearrangement joins TRBV20-1 to TRBJ1-4; no definite D call. Per germline, CDR1 DFQATT and CDR2 SNEGSKA (reference sequence). The V and J ends lost 3 bases and 3 bases respectively, with 8 bases between them. The CDR3 spans 13 residues. The DNA of the CDR3 is TGCAGTGCTAGGGGCAGCTCTAATGAAAAACTGTTTTTT. Translation: CSARGSSNEKLFF.

The gene calls are TRBV7-2 and TRBJ2-7, with TRBD2 matching over 8 bases. Germline V gene lookup returns CDR1 SGHTA and CDR2 FQGNSA. This CDR3 region has 15 residues. V dropped 5 bases and J dropped 2; count of bases not matched to a gene: 8. CDR3 protein: CASSVSSGGAYEQYF. In DNA, the CDR3 is TGTGCCAGCAGCGTATCCTCGGGGGGGGCCTACGAGCAGTACTTC. Based on the CDR3 plus reference TRBV7-2 and TRBJ2-7, the full variable domain is GAGVSQSPSNKVTEKGKDVELRCDPISGHTALYWYRQSLGQGLEFLIYFQGNSAPDKSGLPSDRFSAERTGGSVSTLTIQRTQQEDSAVYLCASSVSSGGAYEQYFGPGTRLTVT.

The chain has TRBV10-3 and TRBJ2-2, with D possibly matching TRBD2 (6 bases). V lost 2 bases and J lost 6, with 10 bases in between. CDR1 and CDR2 (germline): ENHRY, SYGVKD. The CDR3 sequence is 14 residues long. The CDR3 spells CAISENRDSGELFF. The CDR3 nucleotides are TGTGCCATCAGTGAGAATAGGGACTCCGGGGAGCTGTTTTTT.

V is TRBV5-1 and J is TRBJ1-1; D remains unclear. The CDR3 runs 13 residues. V lost 5 bases, J lost 3 bases, and 11 bases lay in between. The germline gives CDR1 SGHRS, CDR2 YFSETQ. CDR3 amino acids: CASSNAPDTEAFF. As DNA, the CDR3 is TGCGCCAGCAGTAACGCACCGGACACTGAAGCTTTCTTT.

The chain links TRBV10-3 to TRBJ2-1; D ambiguous. V lost 10 bases to trimming and J lost 10 bases, with 11 bases between them. The CDR3 totals 10 residues. Germline V gives CDR1 ENHRY, CDR2 SYGVKD. CDR3 in amino acids: CATGSHEQFF. The CDR3 DNA reads TGTGCCACCGGGTCTCACGAGCAGTTCTTC.

This sequence joins TRBV29-1 and TRBJ2-7; maybe TRBD1 (5 bases). Trimming pared 2 bases from V and 0 bases from J, leaving 14 bases between. CDR1 is SQVTM, CDR2 ANQGSEA, per germline. There are 15 residues in the CDR3. The CDR3 DNA follows: TGCAGCGTTGAAACGTGGGGCAGGGCCTCCTACGAGCAGTACTTC. Translating it yields CSVETWGRASYEQYF.

The chain combines TRBV24-1 with TRBJ2-1; D gene unclear. The germline V gene has CDR1 KGHDR and CDR2 SFDVKD. Trimming took 7 bases from V and 7 from J, leaving 16 bases between them. CDR3 length equals 14 residues. CDR3 loop: CATRKCASDNEQFF. DNA of the CDR3: TGTGCCACCAGAAAATGCGCTAGTGATAATGAGCAGTTCTTC.

V is TRBV6-7 and J is TRBJ2-7; TRBD2 aligns across 7 bases. TRBV6-7 is an ORF, with its function uncertain. The CDR3 is 15 amino acids. CDR3 in amino acids: CVRGLGDRGAYEQYF. In DNA, the CDR3 is TGTGTCCGCGGACTGGGCGACCGGGGGGCCTACGAGCAGTACTTC.

This chain joins TRBV28 and TRBJ2-5; tentatively, D is TRBD1 (7 bases). Trimming pared 5 bases from V and 5 bases from J, leaving 18 bases between. The length of the CDR3 is 15 residues. Germline-derived CDR1 and CDR2 are MDHEN and SYDVKM. In nucleotides, the CDR3 is TGTGCCAGCAGTCTCTCAGGGGGGAGATCGGAGACCCAGTACTTC. The encoded protein is CASSLSGGRSETQYF.

CDR3 nucleotides: TGTGCCAGCAGTGCTCAACCGGAGCTAGATACGCAGTATTTT. Its translation is CASSAQPELDTQYF. The chain links TRBV28 to TRBJ2-3, with unresolved D. The length of the CDR3 is 14 residues. Germline V gene sequence: CDR1 MDHEN, CDR2 SYDVKM. V was clipped by 5 bases and J by 5 bases, with 14 bases between them.

This clonotype has more than one count but fewer than ten. CDR3 loop: CSVVRGLGGWPYEQYF. The CDR3 coding sequence is TGCAGCGTTGTGAGGGGACTAGGGGGGTGGCCGTACGAGCAGTACTTC. The chain links TRBV29-1 to TRBJ2-7; 8 nucleotides line up with TRBD2. With V trimmed by 4 bases and J by 4 bases, 15 bases remained unmatched. This CDR3 is built from 16 residues. Looked up from germline, CDR1 is SQVTM and CDR2 is ANQGSEA.

The chain couples TRBV10-1 to TRBJ2-7; 9 positions agree with TRBD2. CDR3 size: 16 residues. Trimming cost V 9 bases and J 4 bases; bases outside gene matches: 16. The germline V gene has CDR1 WNHNN and CDR2 SYGVQD (reference sequence). The CDR3 sequence is CASLASRLAEPYEQYF. Here the CDR3 DNA reads TGCGCCAGTCTCGCATCAAGACTAGCGGAACCTTACGAGCAGTACTTC.

There are a few counts of this clonotype. The chain is built from TRBV20-1 and TRBJ2-7; 9 nucleotides align to TRBD2. CDR1 and CDR2 (germline): DFQATT, SNEGSKA (reference sequence). This CDR3 region has 14 residues. The V and J ends lost 2 bases and 1 base, in that order; junction bases with no gene match: 3. In DNA form, the CDR3 reads TGCAGTGCTAGACAGAGCGGGAGGTCCTACGAGCAGTACTTC. Translating it yields CSARQSGRSYEQYF.

The chain has TRBV5-1 and TRBJ1-1; maybe TRBD1 (5 bases). This CDR3 has 16 amino acids. Germline V gene lookup returns CDR1 SGHRS and CDR2 YFSETQ. Trimming pared 4 bases from V and 0 bases from J, leaving 16 bases between. This CDR3 reads CASSLRGTEMNTEAFF. DNA for the CDR3: TGCGCCAGCAGCCTCCGTGGGACCGAGATGAACACTGAAGCTTTCTTT. Full variable domain (remainder filled in from reference TRBV5-1 and TRBJ1-1): KAGVTQTPRYLIKTRGQQVTLSCSPISGHRSVSWYQQTPGQGLQFLFEYFSETQRNKGNFPGRFSGRQFSNSRSEMNVSTLELGDSALYLCASSLRGTEMNTEAFFGQGTRLTVV.

This chain joins TRBV28 and TRBJ2-4; D is ambiguous. The DNA end favors TRBJ2-7, so the J call may be wrong. CDR3 length equals 13 residues. CDR1 and CDR2 from the germline V gene are MDHEN and SYDVKM. CDR3 DNA: TGTGCCAGCAGTTTATTAGAGGACTACGAGCAGTACTTC. It codes for CASSLLEDYEQYF.

This clonotype appeared a few times. The chain has TRBV20-1 and TRBJ2-5; 14 positions match TRBD2. The DNA matches TRBJ2-7 better at its end, which makes the J call doubtful. This CDR3 spans 14 amino acids. Per germline, CDR1 DFQATT and CDR2 SNEGSKA (reference sequence). As DNA, the CDR3 is TGCAGTGCTGTACGACTAGCGGGAGGGTACGAGCAGTACTTC. Translating gives CSAVRLAGGYEQYF.

V gene TRBV6-5 combines with J gene TRBJ2-2; the match to TRBD2 covers 12 bases. There are 17 residues in the CDR3. CDR1 is MNHEY, CDR2 SVGAGI, per germline. J lost 5 bases, V lost 6 bases, and 10 bases had no gene match. CDR3 in amino acids: CASRLTLAGGRTGELFF. In DNA, the CDR3 is TGTGCCAGCAGGTTAACCCTAGCGGGAGGGAGGACCGGGGAGCTGTTTTTT.